Below, 10 T cell receptor beta chains from the same sample are listed, as sequenced in a study of shared clonotypes between healthy human individuals. Data came from immunoSEQ multiplex PCR; TCRdb stores just in-frame clones and leaves some out. The table has 2 million to 2.5 million clones, about 90% seen once. Sequences were obtained from naive CD4+ T cells from PBMCs. Subset described: CD45RA+ positively selected. All receptors come from a man between 18 and 35 years old in good health. Some clones in this sample may be carry-over from other donors' samples.

The J gene is TRBJ2-7, the V gene TRBV27, with a weak D call TRBD2 (6 bases). V was shortened by 7 bases and J by 0 bases, with 13 bases between the two germline ends. This CDR3 contains 14 residues. Germline V CDR1 and CDR2: MNHEY, SMNVEV (reference sequence). The CDR3 region is CASTPRRDSYEQYF. CDR3 in DNA: TGTGCCAGCACCCCCCGGAGGGACTCCTACGAGCAGTACTTC.

The gene calls are TRBV10-3 and TRBJ2-1; possible D gene TRBD2, 5 bases. Germline assignment: CDR1 ENHRY and CDR2 SYGVKD. V was trimmed by 6 bases and J by 4 bases, leaving 13 bases between them. This CDR3 contains 14 residues. In DNA form, the CDR3 reads TGTGCCATCAGGCGAGCGGAAGCATACAATGAGCAGTTCTTC. Protein sequence: CAIRRAEAYNEQFF.

The V gene is TRBV2, the J gene TRBJ2-7; 13 bases are shared with TRBD2. The CDR3 contains 16 residues. The ends lost 5 bases at V and 6 bases at J; junction bases unmatched: 10. Germline CDR1 SNHLY, CDR2 FYNNEI. CDR3 sequence (DNA): TGTGCCAGCAGTACCAGGGGGACTAGCGGGATTGCCGAGCAGTACTTC. It encodes CASSTRGTSGIAEQYF.

The chain is built from TRBV6-5 and TRBJ2-1; unclear D gene. The germline gives CDR1 MNHEY, CDR2 SVGAGI. The CDR3 has 12 residues. V was cut by 6 bases and J by 12 bases, with 15 bases left in between. CDR3 loop: CASSRKGSGQFF. The CDR3 DNA sequence: TGTGCCAGCAGCCGAAAGGGTTCCGGGCAGTTCTTC.

The J gene is TRBJ2-4, the V gene TRBV9; D is ambiguous. The CDR3 is 16 residues long. Germline V lookup: CDR1 SGDLS, CDR2 YYNGEE. Trimming left V 4 bases short and J 5 bases short, with 19 bases between. This CDR3 reads CASSTKNPGGENIQYF. In nucleotides, the CDR3 is TGTGCCAGCAGCACCAAGAACCCAGGTGGGGAAAACATTCAGTACTTC.

For this clone: Additional DNA sequences in this sample encode the identical CDR3. J is TRBJ2-1 and V is TRBV18; D is uncertain. The V end was cut by 2 bases, the J end by 4 bases, with 9 bases between. In germline, CDR1 is KGHSH, CDR2 LQKENI. The CDR3 runs to 14 residues. CDR3 in DNA: TGTGCCAGCTCACCAACCTCAGGATACAATGAGCAGTTCTTC. Its protein product is CASSPTSGYNEQFF.

A single count supports this clone. The chain has TRBV6-1 and TRBJ2-5; D call uncertain. The CDR3 has 12 amino acids. Germline V gives CDR1 MNHNS, CDR2 SASEGT. Trimming pared 8 bases from V and 4 bases from J, leaving 11 bases between. The CDR3 DNA reads as TGTGCCAGCCGCGCGAGTCGAGAGACCCAGTACTTC. This gives the protein CASRASRETQYF.

The V gene is TRBV12-5, the J gene TRBJ2-5, with D uncertain. V lost 4 bases to trimming and J lost 1 base, with 10 bases between them. Looked up from germline, CDR1 is LGHNT and CDR2 is FRNRAP. The length of the CDR3 is 14 residues. The DNA for the CDR3 is TGTGCTAGTGGTTCTTTTACGTTCCAAGAGACCCAGTACTTC. This encodes CASGSFTFQETQYF.

This clone was found a few times. The chain carries TRBV27 and TRBJ1-2, with D possibly being TRBD1 (6 bases). This CDR3 has 11 amino acids. Germline V gene lookup returns CDR1 MNHEY and CDR2 SMNVEV (reference sequence). V shed 5 bases and J shed 7 bases, with 8 bases lying between them. The CDR3 reads CASSQGLGYTF. The DNA of the CDR3 is TGTGCCAGCAGTCAGGGGCTTGGCTACACCTTC.

This chain's CDR3 is CASSLVTLRGPDTQYF. CDR3 DNA: TGTGCCAGCAGCTTGGTCACTCTCCGGGGCCCAGATACGCAGTATTTT. This sequence joins TRBV5-6 and TRBJ2-3; D assignment may be TRBD1 or TRBD2 (5 bases each). The CDR3 is 16 residues long. Trimming shortened V by 0 bases and J by 4 bases, and 15 bases separated the two germline ends. Looked up from germline, CDR1 is SGHDT and CDR2 is YYEEEE.